This T cell receptor (beta chain) was observed in a study of blood T cell repertoires in COVID-19. The wider study: Sample material is recorded as cDNA or gDNA derived from T cells, B-cell-depleted T cells, or PBMCs.

This clone occurred once. Germline assignment: CDR1 GTSNPN and CDR2 SVGIG (reference sequence). V was trimmed by 2 bases and J by 7 bases, leaving 9 bases between them. The CDR3 extends over 12 amino acids. Per the study methods: For nucleated cells, counts were estimated from reference gene primer amplification. Produced via immunoSEQ multiplex PCR; TCRdb's table is partial and in-frame only. That table gives V, J and clone size, and the DNA gave D and trimming. The sample records 20,000 to 25,000 clones, around 85% being singletons. The rearrangement links TRBV30 to TRBJ1-3; no definite D call. This TCR derives from a woman older than 75 with acute or convalescent COVID-19. Input material: peripheral blood. CDR3 loop: CAWSPPGNTIYF. The DNA for the CDR3 is TGTGCCTGGAGTCCCCCCGGGAACACCATATATTTT.